The clone carrying this T cell receptor (beta chain) occurred a few times. Its antigen remains unknown. This entry is derived from a study of T cells after yellow fever vaccination. For TCR, cDNA came from 5'RACE template switching, which added a universal primer site and UMIs. TCRdb processed the 5' RACE reads anew with MiXCR; each CDR3 protein has one entry. The sample carries a few hundred thousand distinct CDR3 sequences, approximately 9% recorded once. V trimming: 2 bases; J trimming: 5 bases; junction bases outside the gene matches: 7. The CDR3 extends over 15 amino acids. CDR1 and CDR2 from the germline V gene are MNHEY and SVGAGI. Study-level points and caveats: Peaking on day 5 versus 15, the secondary response was faster but weaker. Abundant bulk-population clonotypes could contaminate the FACS-sorted repertoires. Most clones from primary vaccination were detected again post-booster (about 95% CD4, around 90% CD8).

The sample consisted of PBMCs, taken on the day of the first yellow fever vaccination. The sequence was collected from a man aged 18-30 years who received the YFV17D yellow fever vaccine. V gene TRBV6-5 combines with J gene TRBJ2-3; the match to TRBD1 covers 7 bases. This CDR3 is CASSYPGTAVDTQYF. In DNA, the CDR3 is TGTGCCAGCAGTTACCCAGGGACAGCAGTAGATACGCAGTATTTT.